This T cell receptor (beta chain) was profiled in a study of T cells in localized non-small cell lung cancer. Study outcomes and limitations: In adjacent lung appeared a median around 62 of the top 100 tumor clones.

This table comes from immunoSEQ multiplex PCR, and its TCRdb copy is limited to in-frame clones, with some not included. The repertoire includes about 70,000 clones, approximately 87% of them detected once, and about a fifth sits in the top ten. This clone was picked up a small number of times. What it recognizes is unknown. The CDR3 is made up of 13 amino acids. Germline V lookup: CDR1 SGHRS, CDR2 YFSETQ. Trimming stripped 0 bases from V and 5 bases from J, with 6 bases between. This sequence was found in a male donor older than 55 with stage III squamous cell lung carcinoma. Sequences were derived from peripheral blood, sampled before any cancer treatment. The V call is TRBV5-1, the J call TRBJ1-5; unclear D gene. The CDR3 reads CASSLEADQPQHF. CDR3 coding DNA: TGCGCCAGCAGCTTGGAGGCGGATCAGCCCCAGCATTTT.